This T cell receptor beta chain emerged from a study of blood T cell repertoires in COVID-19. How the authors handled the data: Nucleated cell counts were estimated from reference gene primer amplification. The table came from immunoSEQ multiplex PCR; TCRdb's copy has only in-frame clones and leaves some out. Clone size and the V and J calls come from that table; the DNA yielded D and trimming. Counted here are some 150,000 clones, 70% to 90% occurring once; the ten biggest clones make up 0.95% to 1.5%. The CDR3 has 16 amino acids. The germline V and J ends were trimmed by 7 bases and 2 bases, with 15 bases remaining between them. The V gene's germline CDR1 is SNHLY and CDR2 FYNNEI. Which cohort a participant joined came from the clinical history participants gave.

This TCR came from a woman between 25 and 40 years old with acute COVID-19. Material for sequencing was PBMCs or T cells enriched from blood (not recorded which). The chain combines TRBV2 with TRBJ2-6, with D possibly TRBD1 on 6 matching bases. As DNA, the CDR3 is TGTGCCAGCACTTCCTCCCGGACAGCTGGGGCCAACGTCCTGACTTTC. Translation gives CASTSSRTAGANVLTF.